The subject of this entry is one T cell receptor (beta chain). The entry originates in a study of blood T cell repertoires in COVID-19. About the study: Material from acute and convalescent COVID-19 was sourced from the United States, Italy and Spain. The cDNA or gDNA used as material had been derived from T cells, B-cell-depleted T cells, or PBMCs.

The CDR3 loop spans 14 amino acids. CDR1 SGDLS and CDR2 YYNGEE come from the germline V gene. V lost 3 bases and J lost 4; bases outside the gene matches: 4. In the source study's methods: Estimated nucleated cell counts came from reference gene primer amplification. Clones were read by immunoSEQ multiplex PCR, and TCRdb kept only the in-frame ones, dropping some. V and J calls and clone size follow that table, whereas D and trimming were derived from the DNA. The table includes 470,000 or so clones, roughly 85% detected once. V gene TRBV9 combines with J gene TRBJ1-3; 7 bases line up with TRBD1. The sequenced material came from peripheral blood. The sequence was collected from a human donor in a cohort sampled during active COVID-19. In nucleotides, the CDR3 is TGTGCCAGCAGCGCGACAGGGTCAGGAAACACCATATATTTT. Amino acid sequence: CASSATGSGNTIYF.